The 28 T cell receptor beta chains below were found in one sample sequenced in a study of cytomegalovirus exposure and HLA in healthy donors. 13 Jbeta primers and 60 Vbeta primers were used for the PCR. Libraries were prepared by immunoSEQ multiplex PCR; TCRdb keeps only in-frame clonotypes and omits some of them. The sample contains 200,000 to 250,000 clones, approximately 79% of which appear only once. Input material: PBMCs. These receptors came from a man aged 45-65 years in good health and CMV-seronegative.

CDR3 amino acids: CASSTTSPGQTGELFF. The CDR3 bases are TGTGCCAGCAGTACTACCTCCCCGGGACAGACCGGGGAGCTGTTTTTT. V and J are TRBV28 and TRBJ2-2, with 7 nucleotides matching TRBD1. This CDR3 is 16 amino acids long. After removal of 5 bases from V and 5 bases from J, the junction contained 11 bases not matched to a gene. Per the germline V gene, CDR1 is MDHEN and CDR2 is SYDVKM.

The chain carries TRBV9 and TRBJ1-1; D not certain. Germline assignment: CDR1 SGDLS and CDR2 YYNGEE. The V end lost 2 bases, the J end lost 5 bases, and 22 bases lay between the germline ends. This CDR3 contains 17 residues. The CDR3 DNA reads as TGTGCCAGCAGCGTGAGTGGTGACGGGTTTATCGGTACTGAAGCTTTCTTT. This gives the protein CASSVSGDGFIGTEAFF.

This chain uses TRBV6-5 with TRBJ2-1; 8 bases are a match to TRBD1. Germline values: CDR1 MNHEY, CDR2 SVGAGI. The junction had 10 bases not matched to a gene; V was cut back by 2 bases and J by 7 bases. This CDR3 is 16 amino acids long. The CDR3 is CASSYGGQGARNEQFF. Here the CDR3 DNA reads TGTGCCAGCAGTTACGGTGGCCAGGGGGCTCGGAATGAGCAGTTCTTC.

Comments on this clone: Other DNA sequences in this sample translate to the same CDR3. This chain joins TRBV5-1 and TRBJ2-1; 14 nucleotides agree with TRBD2. V lost 0 bases, J lost 0 bases, and 5 bases stayed unmatched. CDR1 is SGHRS, CDR2 YFSETQ, per germline. There are 19 residues in the CDR3. As DNA, the CDR3 is TGCGCCAGCAGCTTGGGACTAGCGGGAGGGCCGAGCTCCTACAATGAGCAGTTCTTC. Its protein product is CASSLGLAGGPSSYNEQFF.

Regarding this clone: At one end the junction does not follow the germline gene, possibly because of a read error. This chain links TRBV5-1 with TRBJ2-2; 8 bases fit TRBD2. The germline gives CDR1 SGHRS, CDR2 YFSETQ. CDR3 length equals 16 residues. CDR3 nucleotide sequence: TGCTCCAGCAGCGATACAAGCGGGAGTGGCACCGGGGAGCTGTTTTTT. The encoded protein is CSSSDTSGSGTGELFF.

This chain joins TRBV9 and TRBJ2-1; 7 positions agree with TRBD2. The germline V gene encodes CDR1 SGDLS and CDR2 YYNGEE. V was clipped by 2 bases and J by 1 base; unmatched bases: 6. The CDR3 runs 16 residues. In DNA, the CDR3 is TGTGCCAGCAGCGTGGGCGGGAGCTTTTCCTACAATGAGCAGTTCTTC. Translating gives CASSVGGSFSYNEQFF. The whole variable domain, remainder taken from reference TRBV9 and TRBJ2-1, is DSGVTQTPKHLITATGQRVTLRCSPRSGDLSVYWYQQSLDQGLQFLIQYYNGEERAKGNILERFSAQQFPDLHSELNLSSLELGDSALYFCASSVGGSFSYNEQFFGPGTRLTVL.

The CDR3 spells CASSSGQGYGYTF. DNA of the CDR3: TGTGCCAGCAGTTCCGGACAGGGGTATGGCTACACCTTC. The V call is TRBV6-5, the J call TRBJ1-2; 9 bases map to TRBD1. The CDR3 sequence is 13 residues long. The ends lost 4 bases at V and 5 bases at J; junction bases unmatched: 2. Germline-derived CDR1 and CDR2 are MNHEY and SVGAGI.

Concerning this clone itself: At one boundary the junction diverges from the germline segment, which might be a read error. The chain has TRBV5-6 and TRBJ2-7; D perhaps matches TRBD1 (5 bases). CDR1 and CDR2 from the germline V gene are SGHDT and YYEEEE. CDR3 length: 14 amino acids. DNA of the CDR3: TGTGCCAGCAGCTTGGGCAGGGCGGCCTACGAGCAGTGCTTC. Translated, it gives CASSLGRAAYEQCF.

The genes are TRBV27 and TRBJ2-1, with D perhaps matching TRBD2 (5 bases). V gave up 1 base and J gave up 4 bases, with 14 bases separating them. Germline lookup yields CDR1 MNHEY and CDR2 SMNVEV (reference sequence). The CDR3 runs to 16 residues. In DNA form, the CDR3 reads TGTGCCAGCAGTTTATGGGCGGGTTGGCAGTACAATGAGCAGTTCTTC. This sequence encodes CASSLWAGWQYNEQFF.

The chain has TRBV5-8 and TRBJ1-4; TRBD1 matches at 8 bases. CDR1 and CDR2 from the germline V gene are SGHTS and YDEGEE. Unmatched junction bases numbered 7, after V lost 6 bases and J lost 0 bases. The CDR3 consists of 16 residues. The CDR3 sequence: CASTGQGATTNEKLFF. CDR3 DNA: TGTGCCAGCACAGGCCAGGGGGCAACAACTAATGAAAAACTGTTTTTT.

Notes on this clone: Germline is not matched at one junction end, which may reflect a read error. The V gene is TRBV28, the J gene TRBJ1-2; 7 bases line up with TRBD1. This CDR3 region has 15 residues. Per the germline V gene, CDR1 is MDHEN and CDR2 is SYDVKM. CDR3 protein: CTSSPTKQGRSGYTF. In DNA, the CDR3 is TGTACCAGCAGTCCGACCAAACAGGGGCGGAGTGGCTACACCTTC.

J is TRBJ2-3 and V is TRBV7-9; 11 positions match TRBD2. Germline assignment: CDR1 SEHNR and CDR2 FQNEAQ (reference sequence). The CDR3 loop spans 15 amino acids. Trimming took 6 bases from V and 4 from J; bases not matched to a gene: 6. The CDR3 here is CASRPLAGVPDTQYF. CDR3 in DNA: TGTGCCAGCAGACCACTAGCGGGAGTTCCAGATACGCAGTATTTT.

The V and J genes are TRBV7-3 and TRBJ2-1, with D unresolved. This CDR3 contains 18 residues. Trimming removed 4 bases at V and 1 base at J, with 20 bases between. The germline CDR1 and CDR2 sequences are SGHTA and FQGTGA. The CDR3 sequence: CASSYQFRVLGSYNEQFF. In nucleotides, the CDR3 is TGTGCCAGCAGCTACCAATTTCGAGTCCTCGGGTCCTACAATGAGCAGTTCTTC.

The J gene is TRBJ2-7, the V gene TRBV14; possibly TRBD1 for D (6 bases). Per germline, CDR1 SGHDN and CDR2 FVKESK. Trimming shortened V by 2 bases and J by 3 bases, and 11 bases separated the two germline ends. CDR3 length: 14 amino acids. The CDR3 spells CASSQLRGFYEQYF. CDR3 nucleotide sequence: TGTGCCAGCAGCCAACTCAGGGGTTTCTACGAGCAGTACTTC.

This sequence joins TRBV4-1 and TRBJ2-7; 8 nucleotides match TRBD2. Germline V gives CDR1 MGHRA, CDR2 YSYEKL. J was trimmed by 5 bases and V by 4 bases; bases with no gene match: 22. CDR3 length: 19 amino acids. CDR3 sequence (DNA): TGCGCCAGCAGCCCGGACCTTTTAGCGGGATACTATCCGCCTGACGAGCAGTACTTC. Protein sequence: CASSPDLLAGYYPPDEQYF.

Here the CDR3 DNA reads TGTGCCAGCAGTGTAATACAGGGCCCTGAAGCTTTCTTT. Translated: CASSVIQGPEAFF. This chain joins TRBV6-1 and TRBJ1-1; perhaps TRBD1 as D (6 bases). The V gene lost 4 bases and the J gene lost 6 bases, with 12 bases spanning the gap. From germline, CDR1 is MNHNS and CDR2 SASEGT. The CDR3 runs 13 residues.

The genes are TRBV9 and TRBJ1-1; 9 nucleotides match TRBD1. The CDR3 spans 16 residues. The germline CDR1 and CDR2 sequences are SGDLS and YYNGEE. After removal of 0 bases from V and 5 bases from J, the junction contained 8 bases not matched to a gene. CDR3 region: CASSVGGGQGTTEAFF. CDR3 sequence (DNA): TGTGCCAGCAGCGTAGGGGGGGGACAGGGAACTACTGAAGCTTTCTTT.

The rearrangement links TRBV7-2 to TRBJ2-3, with a tentative D call TRBD2 (6 bases). Trimming pared 5 bases from V and 1 base from J, leaving 10 bases between. The CDR3 length is 14 residues. Germline CDR1 is SGHTA and CDR2 is FQGNSA. The CDR3 DNA is TGTGCCAGCAGCCGGGACTCGGGCACAGATACGCAGTATTTT. It codes for CASSRDSGTDTQYF.

This chain connects TRBV5-4 to TRBJ1-1; TRBD1 matches 7 bases. J gave up 2 bases and V 1 base, and 2 bases lay outside the gene matches. Germline V lookup: CDR1 SGHNT, CDR2 YYREEE (reference sequence). The CDR3 runs 14 residues. The CDR3 spells CASSLTGVNTEAFF. The CDR3, as DNA: TGTGCCAGCAGCTTGACAGGGGTAAACACTGAAGCTTTCTTT.

The V and J genes are TRBV7-8 and TRBJ2-5; D remains ambiguous. CDR3 length equals 12 residues. V was pared by 2 bases and J by 5 bases, with 6 bases between. Germline V gene lookup returns CDR1 SGHVS and CDR2 FQNEAQ. CDR3 sequence (DNA): TGTGCCAGCAGCTTAAGCCGGGAGACCCAGTACTTC. As protein: CASSLSRETQYF.

V gene TRBV11-2 combines with J gene TRBJ1-2; D unresolved. Per germline, CDR1 SGHAT and CDR2 FQNNGV. This CDR3 comprises 14 residues. The V gene lost 5 bases and the J gene lost 1 base, with 11 bases spanning the gap. The CDR3 region has the DNA TGTGCCAGCAGCACCCGGGGTGATAACTATGGCTACACCTTC. Protein: CASSTRGDNYGYTF.

The V gene is TRBV5-1, the J gene TRBJ2-7; D uncertain. Germline V gives CDR1 SGHRS, CDR2 YFSETQ. The V and J ends lost 0 bases and 3 bases respectively, with 16 bases between them. This CDR3 has 16 amino acids. CDR3 in DNA: TGCGCCAGCAGCTTGGATTCCTGGGTAGGAGTCTACGAGCAGTACTTC. Translation: CASSLDSWVGVYEQYF. Full variable domain (remainder filled in from reference TRBV5-1 and TRBJ2-7): KAGVTQTPRYLIKTRGQQVTLSCSPISGHRSVSWYQQTPGQGLQFLFEYFSETQRNKGNFPGRFSGRQFSNSRSEMNVSTLELGDSALYLCASSLDSWVGVYEQYFGPGTRLTVT.

V is TRBV7-3 and J is TRBJ2-5; D is unresolved. Germline CDR1 and CDR2: SGHTA and FQGTGA. Deletions cut 5 bases from V and 5 bases from J, with 12 bases between. The CDR3 is 13 amino acids. CDR3 nucleotide sequence: TGTGCCAGCAGCCCCCTGCGGTATGAGACCCAGTACTTC. Encoded protein: CASSPLRYETQYF.

The rearrangement joins TRBV4-1 to TRBJ2-2; tentative D call: TRBD1 (7 bases). In germline, CDR1 is MGHRA, CDR2 YSYEKL. The germline V and J ends were trimmed by 1 base and 6 bases, with 12 bases remaining between them. The CDR3 is 15 amino acids. CDR3 nucleotides: TGCGCCAGCAGCCAAGCGGGACAGCGGGCCGGGGAGCTGTTTTTT. This codes for CASSQAGQRAGELFF.

J is TRBJ2-5 and V is TRBV6-6, with 8 bases identical to TRBD1. The end of the DNA fits TRBJ2-7 better, so the J call may be wrong. CDR1 is MNHNY, CDR2 SVGAGI, per germline (reference sequence). CDR3 length: 15 residues. CDR3 bases: TGTGCCAGCAGTTACACCATGGACAGGGCCCACGAGCAGTACTTC. The encoded protein is CASSYTMDRAHEQYF.

This chain connects TRBV5-1 to TRBJ2-1; 11 nucleotides align to TRBD2. Germline lookup yields CDR1 SGHRS and CDR2 YFSETQ. J was trimmed by 8 bases and V by 2 bases; bases with no gene match: 9. The CDR3 length is 16 residues. CDR3 protein: CASSFSGRATNHEQFF. The CDR3 DNA sequence: TGCGCCAGCAGCTTTAGCGGGAGGGCCACTAATCATGAGCAGTTCTTC.

The CDR3: CASSQSRTSGRVSYEQYF. The DNA for the CDR3 is TGTGCCAGCAGCCAATCGAGGACTAGCGGGAGAGTTTCCTACGAGCAGTACTTC. The J gene is TRBJ2-7, the V gene TRBV14; TRBD2 aligns across 13 bases. This CDR3 is 18 amino acids long. Germline trimming cut 2 bases from V and 1 base from J; bases unmatched to any gene: 8. Germline lookup yields CDR1 SGHDN and CDR2 FVKESK.

The rearrangement uses TRBV29-1 and TRBJ2-1; the match to TRBD2 covers 8 bases. The germline CDR1 and CDR2 sequences are SQVTM and ANQGSEA. The CDR3 consists of 13 residues. Losses at the gene ends were 3 bases for V and 6 bases for J; bases not matched to a gene: 4. CDR3 residues: CSVDRTSFNEQFF. The CDR3 DNA reads TGCAGCGTTGACAGGACTAGCTTCAATGAGCAGTTCTTC.